This record looks at one TCR beta chain sequence and its context. The data were obtained in a study of blood T cell repertoires in COVID-19. In the original processing: Reference gene primer amplification in the assay estimated nucleated cell counts. The table came from immunoSEQ multiplex PCR; TCRdb's copy has only in-frame clones and leaves some out. That table gives V, J and clone size, and the DNA gave D and trimming. Here the sample spans roughly 140,000 clones, 70% to 90% being singletons. The V end lost 8 bases, the J end lost 0 bases, and 9 bases lay between the germline ends. Germline CDR1 and CDR2: MNHNY and SVGAGI (reference sequence). The CDR3 loop spans 13 amino acids.

The chain couples TRBV6-6 to TRBJ2-3; the D gene is possibly TRBD2 (5 bases). Sequencing used peripheral blood. The sequence came from a human donor in a cohort sampled during active COVID-19. This chain's CDR3 is CASSGSSTDTQYF. Written as DNA, the CDR3 is TGTGCCAGCTCGGGGTCCAGCACAGATACGCAGTATTTT.